Listed here are 4 T cell receptor beta chains from one sample, sequenced in a study of radiation and T cells in renal cell carcinoma (dated by TCRdb to about 2020). Receptor amplification or capture employed the immunoSEQ multiplex PCR assay. The table was pulled from immuneACCESS by TCRdb, which kept in-frame rearrangements only. Such tables lose some clones; where checked, under half of the loss comes from unresolved V genes, and the rest has no known cause. The sample has around 140,000 clones on record, 75% to 90% of them singletons. The ten most abundant clones make up 15% to 20% of the sample. Interpreted using the paper, the time point label stands for: blood 4 weeks post-SBRT, at nephrectomy. Read against the paper, the sample's treatment or condition label means: 15 Gy SBRT to primary tumor, nephrectomy 4 weeks later. The input for sequencing was blood, taken from a patient whose treatment included radiotherapy and nephrectomy. The receptors were sampled from a woman aged 45-65 years with renal cell carcinoma.

This rearrangement joins TRBV2 to TRBJ2-5, with unresolved D. Germline-derived CDR1 and CDR2 are SNHLY and FYNNEI. The CDR3 runs to 12 residues. Trimming removed 6 bases at V and 6 bases at J, with 11 bases between. Here the CDR3 DNA reads TGTGCCAGCAGGGTTGCCGCGAAGACCCAGTACTTC. It translates to CASRVAAKTQYF.

This clone occurred a few times. The CDR3 DNA is TGTGCCAGCAGTTACTCCGGGGGCGGGGGTAATGAAAAACTGTTTTTT. This translates into CASSYSGGGGNEKLFF. The chain recombines TRBV6-6 with TRBJ1-4; a weak D match, TRBD1 (6 bases). CDR1 is MNHNY, CDR2 SVGAGI, per germline (reference sequence). Trimming removed 0 bases from V and 4 bases from J, with 12 bases in between. The CDR3 is made up of 16 amino acids.

The gene calls are TRBV5-4 and TRBJ2-5; 9 bases agree with TRBD2. Trimming removed 4 bases from V and 3 bases from J; junction bases left unmatched: 13. Germline-derived CDR1 and CDR2 are SGHNT and YYREEE (reference sequence). The CDR3 loop spans 17 amino acids. For the CDR3, the DNA is TGTGCCAGCAGCCAATTTCCCTCGCGGGGGGGCGAAGAGACCCAGTACTTC. Its translation is CASSQFPSRGGEETQYF.

The genes are TRBV7-8 and TRBJ1-5; possibly TRBD1 for D (5 bases). This CDR3 region has 18 residues. The V end was cut by 3 bases, the J end by 1 base, with 19 bases between. The germline V gene encodes CDR1 SGHVS and CDR2 FQNEAQ. The CDR3 region is CASSFSGTTKGSNQPQHF. DNA for the CDR3: TGTGCCAGCAGCTTCTCCGGGACTACGAAAGGGAGCAATCAGCCCCAGCATTTT. Based on the CDR3 plus reference TRBV7-8 and TRBJ1-5, the full variable domain is GAGVSQSPRYKVAKRGQDVALRCDPISGHVSLFWYQQALGQGPEFLTYFQNEAQLDKSGLPSDRFFAERPEGSVSTLKIQRTQQEDSAVYLCASSFSGTTKGSNQPQHFGDGTRLSIL.